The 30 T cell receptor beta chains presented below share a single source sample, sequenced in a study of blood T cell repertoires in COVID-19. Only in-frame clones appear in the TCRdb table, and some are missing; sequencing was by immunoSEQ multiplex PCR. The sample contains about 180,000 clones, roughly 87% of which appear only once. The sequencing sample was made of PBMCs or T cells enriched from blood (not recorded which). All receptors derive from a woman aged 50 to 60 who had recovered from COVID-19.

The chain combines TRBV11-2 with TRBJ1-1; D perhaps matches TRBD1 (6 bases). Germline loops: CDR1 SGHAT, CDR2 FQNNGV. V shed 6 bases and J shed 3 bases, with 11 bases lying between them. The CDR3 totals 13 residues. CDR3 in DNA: TGTGCCAGCAGACGACAGGAGTACACTGAAGCTTTCTTT. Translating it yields CASRRQEYTEAFF.

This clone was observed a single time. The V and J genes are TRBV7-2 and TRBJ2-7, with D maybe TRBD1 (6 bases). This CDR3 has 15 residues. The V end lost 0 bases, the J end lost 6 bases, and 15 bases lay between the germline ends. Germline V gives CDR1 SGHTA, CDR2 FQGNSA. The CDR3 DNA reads TGTGCCAGCAGCTTAGCGCTAGGGGGAGTAGGCGAGCAGTACTTC. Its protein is CASSLALGGVGEQYF.

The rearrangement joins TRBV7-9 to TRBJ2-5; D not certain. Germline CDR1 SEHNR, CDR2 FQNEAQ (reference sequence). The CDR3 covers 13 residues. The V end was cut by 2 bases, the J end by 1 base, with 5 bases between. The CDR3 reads CASSLSSQETQYF. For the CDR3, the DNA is TGTGCCAGCAGCTTAAGTAGCCAAGAGACCCAGTACTTC.

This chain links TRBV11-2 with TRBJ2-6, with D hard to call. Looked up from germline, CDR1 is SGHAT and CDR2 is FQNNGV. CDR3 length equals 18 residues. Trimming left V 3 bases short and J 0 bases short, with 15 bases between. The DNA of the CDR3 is TGTGCCAGCAGCTTGAGGCAGACGAAAATCTCTGGGGCCAACGTCCTGACTTTC. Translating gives CASSLRQTKISGANVLTF.

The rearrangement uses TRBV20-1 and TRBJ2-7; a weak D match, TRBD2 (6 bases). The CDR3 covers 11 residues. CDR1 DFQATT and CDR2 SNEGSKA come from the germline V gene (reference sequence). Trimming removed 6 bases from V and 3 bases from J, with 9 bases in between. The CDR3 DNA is TGCAGTGCCCGTAGCGGCTACGAGCAGTACTTC. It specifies CSARSGYEQYF.

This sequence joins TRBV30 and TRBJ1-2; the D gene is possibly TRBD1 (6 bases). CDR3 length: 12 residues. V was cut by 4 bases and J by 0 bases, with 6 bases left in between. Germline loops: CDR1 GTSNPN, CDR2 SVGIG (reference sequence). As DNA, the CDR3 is TGTGCCTGGAAGGGGGCTAACTATGGCTACACCTTC. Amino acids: CAWKGANYGYTF. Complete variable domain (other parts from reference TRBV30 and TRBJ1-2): SQTIHQWPATLVQPVGSPLSLECTVEGTSNPNLYWYRQAAGRGLQLLFYSVGIGQISSEVPQNLSASRPQDRQFILSSKKLLLSDSGFYLCAWKGANYGYTFGSGTRLTVV.

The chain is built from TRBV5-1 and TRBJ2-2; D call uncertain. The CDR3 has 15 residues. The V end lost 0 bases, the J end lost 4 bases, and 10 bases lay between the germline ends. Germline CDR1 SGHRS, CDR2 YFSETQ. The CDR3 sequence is CASSLGFSPTGELFF. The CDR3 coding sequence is TGCGCCAGCAGCTTGGGTTTTAGTCCCACCGGGGAGCTGTTTTTT.

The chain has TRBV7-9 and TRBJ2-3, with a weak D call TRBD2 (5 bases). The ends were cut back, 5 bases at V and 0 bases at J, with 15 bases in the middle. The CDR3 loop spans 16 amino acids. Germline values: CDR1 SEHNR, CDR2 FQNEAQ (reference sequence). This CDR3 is CASSQAGSTSTDTQYF. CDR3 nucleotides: TGTGCCAGCAGCCAGGCGGGCTCCACCAGCACAGATACGCAGTATTTT.

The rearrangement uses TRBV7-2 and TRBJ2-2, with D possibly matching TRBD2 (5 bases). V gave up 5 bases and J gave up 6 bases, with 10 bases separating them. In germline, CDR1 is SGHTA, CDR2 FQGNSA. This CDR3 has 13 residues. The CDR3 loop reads CASSTRLPGELFF. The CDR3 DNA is TGTGCCAGCAGCACCCGACTACCCGGGGAGCTGTTTTTT.

CDR3 bases: TGTGCCAGTAGGAGACAGGGATCCAGCGTCGGCAATGAGCAGTTCTTC. This translates into CASRRQGSSVGNEQFF. V usage is TRBV19 and J usage is TRBJ2-1; 7 bases agree with TRBD1. The V and J ends lost 6 bases and 6 bases, in that order; junction bases with no gene match: 14. CDR3 length: 16 amino acids. Germline CDR1 is LNHDA and CDR2 is SQIVND (reference sequence).

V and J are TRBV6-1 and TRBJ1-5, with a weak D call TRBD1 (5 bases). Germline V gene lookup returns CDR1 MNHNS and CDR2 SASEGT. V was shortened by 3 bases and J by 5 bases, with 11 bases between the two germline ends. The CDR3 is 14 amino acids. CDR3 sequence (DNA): TGTGCCAGCAGTGATTCCCAGGGCGATCAGCCCCAGCATTTT. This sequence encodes CASSDSQGDQPQHF.

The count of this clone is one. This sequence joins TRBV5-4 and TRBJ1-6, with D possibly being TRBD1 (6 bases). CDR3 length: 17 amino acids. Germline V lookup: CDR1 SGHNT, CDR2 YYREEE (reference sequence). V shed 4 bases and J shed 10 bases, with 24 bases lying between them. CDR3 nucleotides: TGTGCCAGCAGCCGCGATTCCTCGACAGGCCCGAGGTCACCCCTCCACTTT. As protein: CASSRDSSTGPRSPLHF. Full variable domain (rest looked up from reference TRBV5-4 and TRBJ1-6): ETGVTQSPTHLIKTRGQQVTLRCSSQSGHNTVSWYQQALGQGPQFIFQYYREEENGRGNFPPRFSGLQFPNYSSELNVNALELDDSALYLCASSRDSSTGPRSPLHFGNGTRLTVT.

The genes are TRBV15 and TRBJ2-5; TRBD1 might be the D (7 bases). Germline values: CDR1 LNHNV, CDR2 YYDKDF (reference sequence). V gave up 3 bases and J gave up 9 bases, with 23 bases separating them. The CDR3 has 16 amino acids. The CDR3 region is CATSRDLMRLDRAQYF. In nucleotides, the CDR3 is TGTGCCACCAGCAGGGACTTGATGAGACTAGACAGGGCCCAGTACTTC.

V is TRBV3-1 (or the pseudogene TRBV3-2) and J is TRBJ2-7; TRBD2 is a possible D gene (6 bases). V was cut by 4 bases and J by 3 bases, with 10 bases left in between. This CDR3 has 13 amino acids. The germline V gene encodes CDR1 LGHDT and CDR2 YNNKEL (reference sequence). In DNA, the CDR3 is TGTGCCAGCAGCCGGCTAGCGAGCTACGAGCAGTACTTC. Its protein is CASSRLASYEQYF.

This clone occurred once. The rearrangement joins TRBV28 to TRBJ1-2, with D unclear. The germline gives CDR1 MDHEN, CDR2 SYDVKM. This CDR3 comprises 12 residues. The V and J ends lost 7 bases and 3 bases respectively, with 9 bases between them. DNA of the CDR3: TGTGCCAGCAAAACACACGACTATGGCTACACCTTC. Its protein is CASKTHDYGYTF.

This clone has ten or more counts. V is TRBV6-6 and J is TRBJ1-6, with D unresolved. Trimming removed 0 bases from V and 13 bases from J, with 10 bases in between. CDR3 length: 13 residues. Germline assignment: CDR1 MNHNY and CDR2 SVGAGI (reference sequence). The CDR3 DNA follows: TGTGCCAGCAGTTACTCGAGTGACATTCCCCTCCACTTT. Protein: CASSYSSDIPLHF.

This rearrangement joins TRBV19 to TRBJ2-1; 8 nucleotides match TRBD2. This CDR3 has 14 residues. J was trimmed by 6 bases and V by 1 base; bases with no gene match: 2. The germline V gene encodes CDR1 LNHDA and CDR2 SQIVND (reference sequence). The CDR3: CASSIAGGPNEQFF. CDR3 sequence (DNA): TGTGCCAGTAGTATAGCGGGAGGGCCCAATGAGCAGTTCTTC.

CDR3 coding DNA: TGTGCCAGCAGACCCGGGACAGGGAGAATGGCTGAAGCTTTCTTT. Translating gives CASRPGTGRMAEAFF. This chain connects TRBV28 to TRBJ1-1; 9 bases are a match to TRBD1. This CDR3 has 15 amino acids. The germline gives CDR1 MDHEN, CDR2 SYDVKM. Trimming took 6 bases from V and 6 from J; bases not matched to a gene: 11.

In DNA form, the CDR3 reads TGTGCCAGCAGTTTACAGGGGGCGGGAGGCTACACCTTC. Its translation: CASSLQGAGGYTF. This chain connects TRBV28 to TRBJ1-2; TRBD1 agrees at 8 bases. V shed 2 bases and J 8 bases; nucleotides not matched to a gene: 4. The CDR3 is 13 residues long. Per the germline V gene, CDR1 is MDHEN and CDR2 is SYDVKM.

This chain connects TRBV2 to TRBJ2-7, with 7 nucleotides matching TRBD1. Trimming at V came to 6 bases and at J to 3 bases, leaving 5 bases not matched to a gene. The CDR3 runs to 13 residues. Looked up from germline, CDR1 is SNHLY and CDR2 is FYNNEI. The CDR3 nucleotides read TGTGCCAGCAGATGGGGACAGCTCTACGAGCAGTACTTC. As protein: CASRWGQLYEQYF. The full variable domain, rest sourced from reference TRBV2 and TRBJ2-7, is EPEVTQTPSHQVTQMGQEVILRCVPISNHLYFYWYRQILGQKVEFLVSFYNNEISEKSEIFDDQFSVERPDGSNFTLKIRSTKLEDSAMYFCASRWGQLYEQYFGPGTRLTVT.

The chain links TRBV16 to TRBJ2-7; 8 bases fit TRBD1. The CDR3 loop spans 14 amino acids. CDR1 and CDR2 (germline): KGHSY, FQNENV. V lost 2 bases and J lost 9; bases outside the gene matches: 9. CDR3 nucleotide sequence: TGTGCCAGCAGCCAACCGGGGACAGGAGGTGGGCAGTACTTC. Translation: CASSQPGTGGGQYF.

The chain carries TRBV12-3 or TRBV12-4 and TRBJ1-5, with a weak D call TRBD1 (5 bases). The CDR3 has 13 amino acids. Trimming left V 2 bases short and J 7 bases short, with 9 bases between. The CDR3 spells CASSLTGPQPQHF. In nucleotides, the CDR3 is TGTGCCAGCAGTTTAACAGGACCCCAGCCCCAGCATTTT.

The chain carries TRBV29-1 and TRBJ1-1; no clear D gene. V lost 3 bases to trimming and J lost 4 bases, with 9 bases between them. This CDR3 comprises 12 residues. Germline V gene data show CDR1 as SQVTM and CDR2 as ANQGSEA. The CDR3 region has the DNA TGCAGCGTTGATGGCTCAACCACTGAAGCTTTCTTT. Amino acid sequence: CSVDGSTTEAFF.

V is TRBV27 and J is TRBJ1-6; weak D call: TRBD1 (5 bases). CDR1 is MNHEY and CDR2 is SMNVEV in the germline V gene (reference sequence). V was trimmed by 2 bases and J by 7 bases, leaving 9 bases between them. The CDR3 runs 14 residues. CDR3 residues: CASSLRGWNSPLHF. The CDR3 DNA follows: TGTGCCAGCAGTTTACGGGGGTGGAATTCACCCCTCCACTTT.

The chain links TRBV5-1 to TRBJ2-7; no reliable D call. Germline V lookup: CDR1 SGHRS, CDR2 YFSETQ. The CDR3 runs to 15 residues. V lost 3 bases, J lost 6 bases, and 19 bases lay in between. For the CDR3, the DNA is TGCGCCAGCAGCTGGGCCGGCAGTCGTCCCGGCGAGCAGTACTTC. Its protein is CASSWAGSRPGEQYF.

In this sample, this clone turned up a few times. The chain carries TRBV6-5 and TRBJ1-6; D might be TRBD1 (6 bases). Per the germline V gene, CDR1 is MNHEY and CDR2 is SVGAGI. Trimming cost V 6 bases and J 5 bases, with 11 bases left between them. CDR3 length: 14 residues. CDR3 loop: CASSPDRDNSPLHF. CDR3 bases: TGTGCCAGCAGCCCGGACAGAGATAATTCACCCCTCCACTTT.

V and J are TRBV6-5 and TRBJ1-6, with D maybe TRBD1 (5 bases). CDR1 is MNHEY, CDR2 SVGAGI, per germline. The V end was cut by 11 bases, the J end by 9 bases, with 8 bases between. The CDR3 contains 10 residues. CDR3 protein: CAGGVSPLHF. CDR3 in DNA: TGTGCCGGGGGGGTTTCACCCCTCCACTTT.

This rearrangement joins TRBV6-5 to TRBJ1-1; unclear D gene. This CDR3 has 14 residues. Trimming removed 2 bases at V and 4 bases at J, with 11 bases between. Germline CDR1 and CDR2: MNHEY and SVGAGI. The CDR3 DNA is TGTGCCAGCAGTTACAGTCGGGGAAGCACTGAAGCTTTCTTT. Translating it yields CASSYSRGSTEAFF.

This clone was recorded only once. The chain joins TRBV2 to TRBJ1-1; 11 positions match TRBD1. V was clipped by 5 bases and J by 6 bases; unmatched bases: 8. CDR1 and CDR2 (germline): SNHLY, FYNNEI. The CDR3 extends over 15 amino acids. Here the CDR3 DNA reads TGTGCCAGCAGTAAGGACAGGGGGCTGAGGGCTGAAGCTTTCTTT. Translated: CASSKDRGLRAEAFF.

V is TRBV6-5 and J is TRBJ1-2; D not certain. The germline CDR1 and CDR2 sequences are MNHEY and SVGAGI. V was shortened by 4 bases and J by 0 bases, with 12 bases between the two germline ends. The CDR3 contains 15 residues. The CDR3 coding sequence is TGTGCCAGCAGTTCGCCTTCAGGCCCTAACTATGGCTACACCTTC. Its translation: CASSSPSGPNYGYTF.